A single sample is the source of the 16 T cell receptor beta chains below, sequenced in a study of blood T cell repertoires in COVID-19. Method: immunoSEQ multiplex PCR; TCRdb's copy keeps in-frame clones and lacks some. Here the sample spans 130,000 to 150,000 clones, around four fifths being singletons. Sequenced: peripheral blood. These receptors were collected from a human donor in a cohort sampled during active COVID-19.

The CDR3 loop reads CSAEWVGTQYF. In DNA, the CDR3 is TGCAGTGCGGAGTGGGTCGGGACCCAGTACTTC. The chain has TRBV20-1 and TRBJ2-5; D call uncertain. Trimming left V 6 bases short and J 7 bases short, with 12 bases between. This CDR3 has 11 residues. Germline V lookup: CDR1 DFQATT, CDR2 SNEGSKA (reference sequence).

The chain combines TRBV7-2 with TRBJ2-4, with TRBD1 matching over 10 bases. CDR1 SGHTA and CDR2 FQGNSA come from the germline V gene. The CDR3 is 14 amino acids. The ends lost 6 bases at V and 6 bases at J; junction bases unmatched: 5. CDR3 nucleotides: TGTGCCAGCAGTTCGACAGGGGGCAGAAACATTCAGTACTTC. Amino acid sequence: CASSSTGGRNIQYF.

The chain joins TRBV10-3 to TRBJ2-5, with 9 nucleotides matching TRBD1. V dropped 6 bases and J dropped 1; count of bases not matched to a gene: 3. CDR3 length: 14 amino acids. From germline, CDR1 is ENHRY and CDR2 SYGVKD. The CDR3 reads CAISRDRVQETQYF. The CDR3 DNA is TGTGCCATCAGCAGGGACAGGGTCCAAGAGACCCAGTACTTC.

This chain connects TRBV19 to TRBJ1-5; tentative D call: TRBD1 (6 bases). This CDR3 has 15 amino acids. CDR1 is LNHDA and CDR2 is SQIVND in the germline V gene (reference sequence). V gave up 3 bases and J gave up 3 bases, with 12 bases separating them. The CDR3 DNA is TGTGCCAGTAGTATGCGGACAGTATTCAATCAGCCCCAGCATTTT. Translated, it gives CASSMRTVFNQPQHF.

This clone was counted a single time. This sequence joins TRBV3-1 (or the pseudogene TRBV3-2) and TRBJ2-5, with D perhaps TRBD2 (6 bases). CDR1 LGHDT and CDR2 YNNKEL come from the germline V gene (reference sequence). The CDR3 runs 13 residues. Trimming pared 4 bases from V and 4 bases from J, leaving 10 bases between. The CDR3 loop is CASSPGLRETQYF. CDR3 coding DNA: TGTGCCAGCAGCCCCGGACTACGAGAGACCCAGTACTTC.

This rearrangement joins TRBV2 to TRBJ2-2, with 8 bases lining up with TRBD1. With V trimmed by 6 bases and J by 4 bases, 4 bases remained unmatched. The germline V gene encodes CDR1 SNHLY and CDR2 FYNNEI. The CDR3 has 14 residues. CDR3 nucleotide sequence: TGTGCCAGCAGGCAGGGGGCCGGCACCGGGGAGCTGTTTTTT. It yields the protein CASRQGAGTGELFF.

The chain combines TRBV6-5 with TRBJ2-5; possibly TRBD2 for D (6 bases). V shed 6 bases and J shed 0 bases, with 11 bases lying between them. The CDR3 extends over 14 amino acids. Germline assignment: CDR1 MNHEY and CDR2 SVGAGI. CDR3 residues: CASSAGTYQETQYF. CDR3 DNA: TGTGCCAGCAGCGCCGGGACTTACCAAGAGACCCAGTACTTC.

The J gene is TRBJ1-2, the V gene TRBV29-1; no clear D gene. Germline V gene data show CDR1 as SQVTM and CDR2 as ANQGSEA. This CDR3 is built from 13 residues. Trimming took 6 bases from V and 4 from J, leaving 15 bases between them. CDR3 nucleotides: TGCAGCGTCCTCGCGGAGGGATTCTATGGCTACACCTTC. This sequence encodes CSVLAEGFYGYTF.

V gene TRBV3-1 (or the pseudogene TRBV3-2) combines with J gene TRBJ2-7; 7 bases are shared with TRBD1. The CDR3 runs to 16 residues. J was trimmed by 7 bases and V by 5 bases; bases with no gene match: 17. Germline-derived CDR1 and CDR2 are LGHDT and YNNKEL (reference sequence). For the CDR3, the DNA is TGTGCCAGCAGCAAGGGCAGACAGGGTAGCCTCAGGGAGCAGTACTTC. It specifies CASSKGRQGSLREQYF.

V gene TRBV27 combines with J gene TRBJ1-6; D not certain. The CDR3 runs 15 residues. Germline lookup yields CDR1 MNHEY and CDR2 SMNVEV (reference sequence). Trimming shortened V by 0 bases and J by 9 bases, and 12 bases separated the two germline ends. Here the CDR3 DNA reads TGTGCCAGCAGTTTATCGAGGCAGTCCCGTTCACCCCTCCACTTT. Translation: CASSLSRQSRSPLHF.

The chain couples TRBV19 to TRBJ1-2, with D perhaps matching TRBD1 (6 bases). From germline, CDR1 is LNHDA and CDR2 SQIVND (reference sequence). This CDR3 has 16 residues. V was clipped by 4 bases and J by 0 bases, with 15 bases between them. In DNA, the CDR3 is TGTGCCAGTAGTACGGGGGGGGCAGGAGCTAACTATGGCTACACCTTC. Translating it yields CASSTGGAGANYGYTF.

This chain connects TRBV3-1 (or the pseudogene TRBV3-2) to TRBJ2-1; D possibly corresponds to TRBD1 (6 bases). CDR3 length: 17 amino acids. Germline CDR1 reads LGHDT; CDR2 reads YNNKEL (reference sequence). Trimming stripped 0 bases from V and 1 base from J, with 13 bases between. CDR3 residues: CASSQERPGASYNEQFF. CDR3 nucleotide sequence: TGTGCCAGCAGCCAAGAACGCCCAGGGGCTTCCTACAATGAGCAGTTCTTC.

The V gene is TRBV6-5, the J gene TRBJ2-5; 7 bases match TRBD2. There are 11 residues in the CDR3. The ends lost 11 bases at V and 5 bases at J; junction bases unmatched: 5. Per the germline V gene, CDR1 is MNHEY and CDR2 is SVGAGI. This chain's CDR3 is CAGWGGETQYF. Here the CDR3 DNA reads TGTGCCGGCTGGGGGGGGGAGACCCAGTACTTC.

The J gene is TRBJ1-2, the V gene TRBV24-1; 7 bases match TRBD1. This CDR3 spans 14 amino acids. The V gene's germline CDR1 is KGHDR and CDR2 SFDVKD. The J segment lost 6 bases and the V segment lost 2 bases, leaving 5 bases of the junction unmatched. CDR3 sequence (DNA): TGTGCCACCAGTGATTCCGACAGGGTCAATGGCTACACCTTC. This codes for CATSDSDRVNGYTF.

The chain has TRBV20-1 and TRBJ2-7; D call uncertain. Trimming stripped 4 bases from V and 7 bases from J, with 5 bases between. Looked up from germline, CDR1 is DFQATT and CDR2 is SNEGSKA (reference sequence). CDR3 size: 9 residues. In DNA, the CDR3 is TGCAGTGCTAACGGGGAGCAGTACTTC. Protein product: CSANGEQYF.

The chain recombines TRBV11-3 with TRBJ1-1; D is possibly TRBD1 (5 bases). Trimming cost V 5 bases and J 6 bases, with 19 bases left between them. Germline V gene data show CDR1 as SGHNT and CDR2 as YENEEA. The CDR3 consists of 15 residues. The CDR3 reads CASSPPGLNRAEAFF. The CDR3 DNA sequence: TGTGCCAGCAGCCCGCCAGGGCTAAATCGGGCTGAAGCTTTCTTT. The complete variable domain, with remaining parts taken from reference TRBV11-3 and TRBJ1-1, reads EAGVVQSPRYKIIEKKQPVAFWCNPISGHNTLYWYLQNLGQGPELLIRYENEEAVDDSQLPKDRFSAERLKGVDSTLKIQPAELGDSAVYLCASSPPGLNRAEAFFGQGTRLTVV.